Presented here are 15 T cell receptor beta chains from one specimen sequenced in a study of OX40 agonist ivuxolimab in advanced cancers. Clones were sequenced by immunoSEQ multiplex PCR, and TCRdb holds only the in-frame ones, with some missing. The sample contains around 110,000 clones, around 93% of which appear only once. The sequenced sample was CD4+ or CD8+ T cells sorted from blood, obtained in a trial of the OX40 agonist ivuxolimab. The origin of the receptors is an adult with an advanced solid tumor such as melanoma, head and neck, liver or kidney cancer.

This rearrangement joins TRBV6-5 to TRBJ1-1; D not certain. Trimming left V 2 bases short and J 3 bases short, with 13 bases between. Germline loops: CDR1 MNHEY, CDR2 SVGAGI. This CDR3 is 15 amino acids long. CDR3 DNA sequence: TGTGCCAGCAGTTACAGGAGGGTTCCGGACACTGAAGCTTTCTTT. This gives the protein CASSYRRVPDTEAFF.

V is TRBV6-6 and J is TRBJ1-5; 8 nucleotides line up with TRBD1. The CDR3 has 15 amino acids. V was pared by 4 bases and J by 6 bases, with 8 bases of the junction left unmatched. Germline V CDR1 and CDR2: MNHNY, SVGAGI (reference sequence). CDR3 amino acids: CASSSGPGGGQPQHF. As DNA, the CDR3 is TGTGCCAGCAGTTCTGGTCCAGGGGGCGGTCAGCCCCAGCATTTT.

This clone was seen a single time. In DNA, the CDR3 is TGTGCCAGCAGCCCAAGAGTCACAGATACGCAGTATTTT. This encodes CASSPRVTDTQYF. This rearrangement joins TRBV6-7 to TRBJ2-3; D remains ambiguous. TRBV6-7 is an ORF; its function is uncertain. Trimming took off 6 bases at V and 2 bases at J, with 9 bases between the two ends. This CDR3 has 13 residues.

The V gene is TRBV7-3, the J gene TRBJ2-3; 11 nucleotides line up with TRBD2. CDR3 length equals 15 residues. After removal of 5 bases from V and 2 bases from J, the junction contained 3 bases not matched to a gene. Germline V CDR1 and CDR2: SGHTA, FQGTGA. CDR3 nucleotide sequence: TGTGCCAGCAGCCCGACTAGCGGGATCACAGATACGCAGTATTTT. Translating gives CASSPTSGITDTQYF.

The chain is built from TRBV9 and TRBJ1-2; D not resolved. This CDR3 is built from 16 residues. Looked up from germline, CDR1 is SGDLS and CDR2 is YYNGEE. V shed 0 bases and J shed 1 base, with 13 bases lying between them. The CDR3 here is CASSVAEGNSNYGYTF. CDR3 sequence (DNA): TGTGCCAGCAGCGTAGCCGAGGGAAATAGTAACTATGGCTACACCTTC.

The rearrangement uses TRBV6-6 and TRBJ1-6; D unresolved. Germline CDR1 is MNHNY and CDR2 is SVGAGI (reference sequence). This CDR3 comprises 15 residues. Trimming shortened V by 5 bases and J by 0 bases, and 8 bases separated the two germline ends. CDR3 nucleotides: TGTGCCAGCAGTCAAGGGAGCTCCTATAATTCACCCCTCCACTTT. As protein: CASSQGSSYNSPLHF.

A single count supports this clone. The chain joins TRBV10-3 to TRBJ2-7; the D is unclear. This CDR3 is built from 14 residues. Trimming stripped 3 bases from V and 3 bases from J, with 12 bases between. Germline assignment: CDR1 ENHRY and CDR2 SYGVKD. The CDR3 nucleotides are TGTGCCATCAGTGAAGATCGGGCTAGCTACGAGCAGTACTTC. This codes for CAISEDRASYEQYF.

The V and J genes are TRBV5-1 and TRBJ1-2; 8 nucleotides match TRBD1. Losses at the gene ends were 4 bases for V and 6 bases for J; bases not matched to a gene: 8. CDR1 and CDR2 from the germline V gene are SGHRS and YFSETQ. The CDR3 has 14 residues. The CDR3 sequence is CASSQTGQGDGYTF. In DNA form, the CDR3 reads TGCGCCAGCAGCCAAACCGGACAGGGCGATGGCTACACCTTC.

This chain links TRBV2 with TRBJ2-3; 8 nucleotides match TRBD1. This CDR3 is 14 amino acids long. Germline V CDR1 and CDR2: SNHLY, FYNNEI. Trimming took 8 bases from V and 4 from J; bases not matched to a gene: 8. CDR3 protein: CASQGAIGADTQYF. In DNA, the CDR3 is TGTGCCAGCCAGGGGGCAATTGGGGCAGATACGCAGTATTTT.

The rearrangement uses TRBV15 and TRBJ2-1, with D maybe TRBD2 (6 bases). This CDR3 spans 13 amino acids. Germline loops: CDR1 LNHNV, CDR2 YYDKDF (reference sequence). V dropped 0 bases and J dropped 9 bases, with 9 bases sitting between them. The CDR3 DNA reads TGTGCCACCAGCAGAGATAAGGAGGGTGAGCAGTTCTTC. It specifies CATSRDKEGEQFF.

This clone was counted between two and nine times. V usage is TRBV19 and J usage is TRBJ1-2; D is perhaps TRBD1 (6 bases). CDR1 and CDR2 from the germline V gene are LNHDA and SQIVND (reference sequence). V lost 7 bases and J 4 bases, leaving 13 bases between the germline ends. CDR3 length: 13 residues. The CDR3 sequence is CASIYRAGYGYTF. The CDR3, as DNA: TGTGCCAGTATCTACAGGGCGGGCTATGGCTACACCTTC.

The chain recombines TRBV7-9 with TRBJ1-4; TRBD1 might be the D (6 bases). With 1 base removed from V and 10 bases from J, the gap between germline ends came to 13 bases. This CDR3 spans 14 amino acids. Germline CDR1 reads SEHNR; CDR2 reads FQNEAQ (reference sequence). CDR3 nucleotides: TGTGCCAGCAGCTTAGTGGGGGCCTCGGGAAAACTGTTTTTT. Protein: CASSLVGASGKLFF.

V gene TRBV30 combines with J gene TRBJ1-2; perhaps TRBD1 as D (5 bases). The CDR3 runs 13 residues. V lost 0 bases to trimming and J lost 2 bases, with 7 bases between them. Germline-derived CDR1 and CDR2 are GTSNPN and SVGIG (reference sequence). The CDR3 sequence: CAWSVAGNYGYTF. CDR3 DNA sequence: TGTGCCTGGAGTGTGGCAGGGAACTATGGCTACACCTTC.

The rearrangement links TRBV10-3 to TRBJ1-1, with 7 bases aligning to TRBD1. The CDR3 is 14 residues long. V dropped 0 bases and J dropped 6; count of bases not matched to a gene: 4. The germline V gene encodes CDR1 ENHRY and CDR2 SYGVKD. CDR3 in amino acids: CAISESGQGAEAFF. CDR3 DNA: TGTGCCATCAGTGAGTCTGGCCAGGGGGCTGAAGCTTTCTTT.

The V and J genes are TRBV7-9 and TRBJ2-5, with unresolved D. The J call could be wrong; TRBJ2-7 is a better fit for the DNA end. The CDR3 length is 15 residues. The germline CDR1 and CDR2 sequences are SEHNR and FQNEAQ (reference sequence). Here the CDR3 DNA reads TGTGCCAGCAGCCCGCCCGGCAGGCCTTCCTACGAGCAGTACTTC. Amino acids: CASSPPGRPSYEQYF.